This TCR beta chain was identified during a study of OX40 agonist ivuxolimab in advanced cancers. Generated by immunoSEQ multiplex PCR, the TCRdb table keeps only in-frame clones and is missing some. This table holds under 50,000 clones, about nine tenths found once. V was trimmed by 4 bases and J by 3 bases, leaving 9 bases between them. Germline V gene lookup returns CDR1 SEHNR and CDR2 FQNEAQ (reference sequence). The CDR3 extends over 14 amino acids. The TCR comes from an adult with an advanced solid tumor such as melanoma, head and neck, liver or kidney cancer. The rearrangement joins TRBV7-9 to TRBJ1-4; D remains unclear. This material consisted of CD4+ or CD8+ T cells sorted from blood, taken in a trial of the OX40 agonist ivuxolimab. In DNA, the CDR3 is TGTGCCAGCAGCTCCCGGTCGTCTAATGAAAAACTGTTTTTT. It is translated as CASSSRSSNEKLFF. The full variable domain, with the rest looked up from reference TRBV7-9 and TRBJ1-4, is DTGVSQNPRHKITKRGQNVTFRCDPISEHNRLYWYRQTLGQGPEFLTYFQNEAQLEKSRLLSDRFSAERPKGSFSTLEIQRTEQGDSAMYLCASSSRSSNEKLFFGSGTQLSVL.